The 17 T cell receptor beta chains given below trace back to one sample, sequenced in a study of cytomegalovirus exposure and HLA in healthy donors. The PCR was carried out with 60 Vbeta primers and 13 Jbeta primers. Clones were sequenced by immunoSEQ multiplex PCR, and TCRdb holds only the in-frame ones, with some missing. The sample has around 150,000 clones, more than 65% seen once. The source material was PBMCs. These receptor sequences come from a man aged 18 to 35 in good health and CMV-seropositive.

This clone has just a few counts. The chain is built from TRBV19 and TRBJ1-5; weak D call: TRBD1 (5 bases). Trimming shortened V by 4 bases and J by 4 bases, and 20 bases separated the two germline ends. This CDR3 spans 17 amino acids. The V gene's germline CDR1 is LNHDA and CDR2 SQIVND (reference sequence). CDR3 sequence reads: CASSKALLTAPNQPQHF. For the CDR3, the DNA is TGTGCCAGTAGTAAGGCGCTTCTGACAGCACCTAATCAGCCCCAGCATTTT.

The V call is TRBV9, the J call TRBJ1-6; 8 bases line up with TRBD1. Germline CDR1 is SGDLS and CDR2 is YYNGEE. This CDR3 is 15 amino acids long. The V segment lost 0 bases and the J segment 9 bases; nucleotides outside the gene matches: 5. CDR3 nucleotide sequence: TGTGCCAGCAGCGTAGGGACAGGGAGGGGTTCACCCCTCCACTTT. Protein product: CASSVGTGRGSPLHF.

The rearrangement joins TRBV12-5 to TRBJ1-1, with TRBD1 matching over 10 bases. V shed 2 bases, J shed 5 bases, and the junction held 17 bases outside the gene matches. The CDR3 is 19 amino acids. Germline loops: CDR1 LGHNT, CDR2 FRNRAP. The CDR3, as DNA: TGTGCTAGTGGTTTGATCGGGATATTGACAGGGGGCAAGTTGACTGAAGCTTTCTTT. Translation: CASGLIGILTGGKLTEAFF.

This clone was detected a few times. The chain employs TRBV19 and TRBJ1-5; 8 nucleotides agree with TRBD1. Looked up from germline, CDR1 is LNHDA and CDR2 is SQIVND (reference sequence). This CDR3 has 14 residues. The V and J ends lost 2 bases and 7 bases, in that order; junction bases with no gene match: 4. CDR3 DNA sequence: TGTGCCAGTAGTATAACAGGGGGGAGGCAGCCCCAGCATTTT. Translated: CASSITGGRQPQHF.

This clone was seen a single time. V usage is TRBV19 and J usage is TRBJ2-1, with 10 nucleotides matching TRBD1. The trim removed 6 bases at V and 4 bases at J, leaving 3 bases unmatched. Germline CDR1 and CDR2: LNHDA and SQIVND (reference sequence). The CDR3 consists of 14 residues. The CDR3: CASSDRGRYNEQFF. CDR3 sequence (DNA): TGTGCCAGTAGCGACAGGGGGCGTTACAATGAGCAGTTCTTC.

This chain links TRBV2 with TRBJ1-2; weak D call: TRBD1 (6 bases). The V gene's germline CDR1 is SNHLY and CDR2 FYNNEI. Between the trimmed V and J ends, which lost 6 bases and 6 bases, there was a span of 14 bases. The CDR3 is made up of 13 amino acids. The CDR3 is CASRVDRSNGYTF. Here the CDR3 DNA reads TGTGCCAGCAGAGTTGACAGGTCAAATGGCTACACCTTC. The variable domain in full, completed from reference TRBV2 and TRBJ1-2, reads EPEVTQTPSHQVTQMGQEVILRCVPISNHLYFYWYRQILGQKVEFLVSFYNNEISEKSEIFDDQFSVERPDGSNFTLKIRSTKLEDSAMYFCASRVDRSNGYTFGSGTRLTVV.

As to this clone: Relative to the germline gene, one junction end is altered; a read error may explain this. The V and J genes are TRBV5-1 and TRBJ1-1, with D unresolved. This CDR3 is 13 amino acids long. From germline, CDR1 is SGHRS and CDR2 YFSETQ. CDR3 amino acids: CASSRATQTEAFF. The CDR3 DNA sequence: TGCGCCAGCAGCAGAGCGACGCAAACTGAGGCTTTCTTT.

V and J are TRBV29-1 and TRBJ2-3, with 15 bases fitting TRBD2. Germline loops: CDR1 SQVTM, CDR2 ANQGSEA. The CDR3 runs 16 residues. V gave up 3 bases and J gave up 5 bases; unmatched junction bases: 6. Here the CDR3 reads CSVEGGLAGGLDTQYF. The CDR3 DNA follows: TGCAGCGTTGAGGGGGGACTAGCGGGAGGATTAGATACGCAGTATTTT.

The rearrangement uses TRBV21-1 and TRBJ2-3; TRBD1, the table's D call, was not compared with the DNA. TRBV21-1 is recorded as a pseudogene. This CDR3 is 18 amino acids long. CDR3 nucleotide sequence: TGTGCCAGCAGCAAACCCCCAGGGGGAGACAGACTAACAGATACGCAGTATTTT. Translation: CASSKPPGGDRLTDTQYF.

This sequence joins TRBV30 and TRBJ2-1; TRBD2 aligns across 9 bases. From germline, CDR1 is GTSNPN and CDR2 SVGIG (reference sequence). J lost 6 bases, V lost 3 bases, and 9 bases had no gene match. The length of the CDR3 is 15 residues. CDR3 nucleotides: TGTGCCTGGAGAGCCCCTAGCGGGACAACCAATGAGCAGTTCTTC. Translated: CAWRAPSGTTNEQFF. The full variable domain, its missing parts supplied by reference TRBV30 and TRBJ2-1, is SQTIHQWPATLVQPVGSPLSLECTVEGTSNPNLYWYRQAAGRGLQLLFYSVGIGQISSEVPQNLSASRPQDRQFILSSKKLLLSDSGFYLCAWRAPSGTTNEQFFGPGTRLTVL.

The rearrangement links TRBV19 to TRBJ1-5; 10 nucleotides line up with TRBD1. CDR1 LNHDA and CDR2 SQIVND come from the germline V gene (reference sequence). CDR3 length: 16 residues. The trim removed 6 bases at V and 3 bases at J, leaving 8 bases unmatched. The CDR3 spells CASRHPGQGFNQPQHF. In nucleotides, the CDR3 is TGTGCCAGTAGGCATCCGGGACAGGGGTTCAATCAGCCCCAGCATTTT.

This clone was picked up many times. The J gene is TRBJ1-1, the V gene TRBV4-1; TRBD1 matches at 7 bases. The trim removed 3 bases at V and 1 base at J, leaving 2 bases unmatched. Germline loops: CDR1 MGHRA, CDR2 YSYEKL. CDR3 length equals 14 residues. CDR3 sequence (DNA): TGCGCCAGCAGCCAGGCAGGGGGGAACACTGAAGCTTTCTTT. Residues: CASSQAGGNTEAFF.

V gene TRBV13 combines with J gene TRBJ1-2, with D perhaps TRBD1 (6 bases). Germline V gene lookup returns CDR1 PRHDT and CDR2 FYEKMQ (reference sequence). The CDR3 sequence is 14 residues long. The V end lost 2 bases, the J end lost 5 bases, and 12 bases lay between the germline ends. The CDR3: CASSLNRVGYGYTF. The CDR3 DNA follows: TGTGCCAGCAGCTTAAACAGGGTGGGGTATGGCTACACCTTC.

Turning to this clone: Additional DNA sequences in this sample encode the identical CDR3. V and J are TRBV5-1 and TRBJ2-5; 7 bases line up with TRBD2. Per the germline V gene, CDR1 is SGHRS and CDR2 is YFSETQ. The CDR3 consists of 13 residues. Trimming at V came to 1 base and at J to 5 bases, leaving 2 bases not matched to a gene. The DNA for the CDR3 is TGCGCCAGCAGCTTGAGGGGAGGGGAGACCCAGTACTTC. Protein product: CASSLRGGETQYF.

The genes are TRBV12-5 and TRBJ2-1; 9 bases are shared with TRBD2. This CDR3 has 17 residues. The V segment lost 6 bases and the J segment 0 bases; nucleotides outside the gene matches: 9. CDR1 is LGHNT and CDR2 is FRNRAP in the germline V gene. The CDR3 region is CASGARLAESSYNEQFF. Here the CDR3 DNA reads TGTGCTAGTGGAGCGAGACTAGCGGAGAGCTCCTACAATGAGCAGTTCTTC.

The rearrangement joins TRBV5-5 to TRBJ2-7; 13 bases fit TRBD2. Trimming removed 4 bases from V and 2 bases from J; junction bases left unmatched: 3. CDR1 and CDR2 from the germline V gene are SGHKS and YYEKEE (reference sequence). There are 15 residues in the CDR3. DNA for the CDR3: TGTGCCAGCAGCGGGGGACTAGCGGGACCCTACGAGCAGTACGTC. Protein product: CASSGGLAGPYEQYV.

This clone came up a few times. V and J are TRBV5-1 and TRBJ1-1, with 9 bases lining up with TRBD1. With 5 bases clipped from V and 0 bases from J, the junction kept 8 bases outside the gene matches. Per germline, CDR1 SGHRS and CDR2 YFSETQ. There are 16 residues in the CDR3. The CDR3 here is CASRAGTGLLNTEAFF. In nucleotides, the CDR3 is TGCGCCAGCAGGGCCGGGACAGGGCTCCTGAACACTGAAGCTTTCTTT.